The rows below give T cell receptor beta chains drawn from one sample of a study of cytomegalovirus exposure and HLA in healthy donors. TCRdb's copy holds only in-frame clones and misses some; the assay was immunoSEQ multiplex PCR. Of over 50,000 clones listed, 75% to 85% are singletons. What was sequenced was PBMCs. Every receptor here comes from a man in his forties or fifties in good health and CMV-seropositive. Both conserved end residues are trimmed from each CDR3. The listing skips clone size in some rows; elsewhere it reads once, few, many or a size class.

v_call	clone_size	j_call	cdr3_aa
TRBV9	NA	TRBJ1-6	ASSLGQYNSPLH
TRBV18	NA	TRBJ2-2	ASSLRTPGTPSGGELF
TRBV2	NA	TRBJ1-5	ASRVSREQKPQH
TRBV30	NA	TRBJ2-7	DWTRQGIYEQY
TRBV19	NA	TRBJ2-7	ASSIGASRYEQY
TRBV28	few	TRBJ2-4	ASSFRGGGKNIQY
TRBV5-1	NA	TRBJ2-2	ASSLVKDSATTGELF
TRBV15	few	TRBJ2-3	ATSFQGAPGETPY
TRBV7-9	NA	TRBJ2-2	SSRLQGANTGELF
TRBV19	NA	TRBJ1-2	ASDSRRGYT
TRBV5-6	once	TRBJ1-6	ASSLVGQGLVDSPLH
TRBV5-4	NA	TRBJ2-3	ASNLAGGPTDTQY
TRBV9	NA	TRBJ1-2	ASRQGYGYT
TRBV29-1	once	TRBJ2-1	SVREVYNEQF
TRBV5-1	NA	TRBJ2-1	ASSLGVAGGYEQF
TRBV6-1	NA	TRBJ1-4	ASSAKTGFNEKLF
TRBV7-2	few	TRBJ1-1	ASSLVSAGFEAF
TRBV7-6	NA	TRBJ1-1	ASSLQTEAF
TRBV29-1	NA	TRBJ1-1	SVVTFSEAF
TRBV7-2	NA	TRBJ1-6	ASSKGQENSPLH
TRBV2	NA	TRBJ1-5	ASSRDDVPQH
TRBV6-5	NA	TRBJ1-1	ASSTGPTEAF
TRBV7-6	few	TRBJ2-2	ASSSRVAGGPTGELF
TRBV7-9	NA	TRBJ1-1	ASTPSTYRDGNTEAF
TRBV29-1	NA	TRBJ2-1	SATSRGVGNEQF
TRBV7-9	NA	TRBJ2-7	ASSSLEREGYEQY
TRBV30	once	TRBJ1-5	AEIGAGGNQPQH
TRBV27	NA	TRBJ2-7	ASSLQGSYEQY
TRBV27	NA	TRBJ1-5	ASGLGGQGWQPQH
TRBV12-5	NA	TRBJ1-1	ASALQVWGTEAF
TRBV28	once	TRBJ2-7	ASRSSGRGYEQY
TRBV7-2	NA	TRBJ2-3	ASSVSGIVDTQY
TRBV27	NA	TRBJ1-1	ASSTVGQGMRNTEAF
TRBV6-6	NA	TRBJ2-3	ASQDRGSSTDTQY
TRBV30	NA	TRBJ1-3	AWSVSSVDTIY
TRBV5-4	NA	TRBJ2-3	ASSGLIGTDTQY
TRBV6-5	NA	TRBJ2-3	ASRTDSATDTQY
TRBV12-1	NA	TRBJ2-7	ASSFASAGWY
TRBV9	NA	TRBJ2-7	ASSVGEGGTWYEQY
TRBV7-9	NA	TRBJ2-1	ASSLGARADEQF
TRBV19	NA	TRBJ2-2	ASRYGTGNTGELF
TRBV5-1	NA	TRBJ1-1	ASSRGIRDRGGTEAF
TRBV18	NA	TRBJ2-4	ASSPRLASSKNIQY
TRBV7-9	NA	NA	ASSSLPYEQY
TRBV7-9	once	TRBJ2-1	ASSLLGGINNEQF
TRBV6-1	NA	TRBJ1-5	ASSSESMNQPQH
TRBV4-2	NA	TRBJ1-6	ASSQGDIILNSPLH
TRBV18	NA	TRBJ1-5	ASSPPGQGIFSNQPQH
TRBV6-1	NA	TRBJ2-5	ASSESGGIVSWETQY
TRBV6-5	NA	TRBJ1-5	ASNSRDINNQPQH
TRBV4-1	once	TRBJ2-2	ASSPLRPGELF
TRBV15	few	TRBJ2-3	ATSLQGAPGETPY
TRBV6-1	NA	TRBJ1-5	ASSPKQDGGQPQH